This T cell receptor (beta chain) was obtained from a study of regulatory T cells in long-lasting Graves disease. CDR3 length: 14 amino acids. Trimming took off 5 bases at V and 5 bases at J, with 15 bases between the two ends. In germline, CDR1 is SGHTA, CDR2 FQGTGA. Study-level findings and limits: It is possible that accuracy was reduced by the small size of the sample. Persistent disease was characterized by preferential usage of TRBV28, TRBJ1-2 and TRBJ2-5.

Arm-PCR with iRepertoire HTBI primers amplified the CDR3 regions for these TCR beta libraries. Under the authors' procedure: Identified across the samples were 60 to 70 TRBV segments and over twelve TRBJ segments. TCRdb fed the multiplex PCR reads into MiXCR, producing one record per CDR3 protein. Here the V and J calls rest on TCRdb's processing, not on the authors' analysis. The sample gives 450,000 or so distinct CDR3 sequences, around 21% of which show up once; under 9% is in the top ten. The time point is: persistent/refractory GD, antithyroid drugs over 5 years with positive TRAb. Preparation of the TCR library used RNA extracted from PBMCs. Only a few counts were recorded for this clonotype. The antigen remains unidentified.

The sequence came from a female donor with Graves disease. The chain has TRBV7-3 and TRBJ2-5; D tentatively reads TRBD1 or TRBD2 (5 bases each). The input for sequencing was peripheral blood mononuclear cells (PBMCs), taken when the disease was refractory, from a patient treated with antithyroid drugs. The CDR3 region is CASSPNGEGETQYF. DNA for the CDR3: TGTGCCAGCAGCCCCAATGGAGAGGGGGAGACCCAGTACTTC.